This TCR beta chain emerged from a study of blood T cell repertoires in COVID-19. J gave up 11 bases and V 2 bases, and 3 bases lay outside the gene matches. The CDR3 sequence is 11 residues long. Germline loops: CDR1 SGHRS, CDR2 YFSETQ. TCRdb keeps only in-frame clones here, not all; method: immunoSEQ multiplex PCR. Counted here are about 230,000 clones, 85% to 90% occurring once; the ten biggest clones make up 11%. The clonotype originates from a man aged 45-60 years with COVID-19, enrolled during active disease. What was sequenced was peripheral blood. The chain joins TRBV5-1 to TRBJ1-1; 7 positions agree with TRBD1. CDR3 sequence: CASSFQGGAFF. The CDR3 bases are TGCGCCAGCAGCTTTCAAGGGGGCGCTTTCTTT.